This T cell receptor (beta chain) was profiled in a study of vaccination and CD4 T cells after COVID-19. Study-level information: Taking of post-vaccine samples occurred a median around 67 days after dose two (range 14 to 241).

This CDR3 region has 13 residues. V was cut by 1 base and J by 7 bases, with 10 bases left in between. The Oncomine TCR Beta short-read assay was what sequenced the DNA obtained from cultured CD4+ T cells. TCRdb ran MiXCR on the PCR reads and lists one entry per CDR3 protein. The sample lists fewer than 15,000 distinct CDR3 sequences; roughly 80% were seen once. The sample's treatment: approximately 9-day PBMC culture with coronavirus spike peptide pools or control peptides (ViraFEST assay). To note about this clonotype: The antigen remains undetermined.

This clonotype was obtained from a human donor who had recovered from COVID-19. V usage is TRBV12-3 or TRBV12-4 and J usage is TRBJ1-2; D is ambiguous. The sequencing sample was made of CD4+ T cells from blood, cultured in vitro. Here the CDR3 reads CASSLGAFRGYTF. CDR3 DNA sequence: TGTGCCAGCAGTTTAGGGGCCTTCCGTGGCTACACCTTC.